This T cell receptor beta chain emerged from a study of blood T cell repertoires in COVID-19. Sequencing used immunoSEQ multiplex PCR; TCRdb keeps in-frame clones, though not all of them. Of 150,000 to 200,000 clones in the sample, less than 85% are singletons; the top ten hold more than 6%. This clone was recorded a few times. The V end lost 4 bases, the J end lost 4 bases, and 13 bases lay between the germline ends. The germline CDR1 and CDR2 sequences are SGHDN and FVKESK. The CDR3 is 14 residues long. The TCR originated in a woman between 35 and 50 years old with COVID-19, enrolled during active disease. Source material: peripheral blood. The chain is built from TRBV14 and TRBJ1-2; possible D gene TRBD1, 6 bases. The CDR3 DNA is TGTGCCAGCAGCCCGGGACACCCTTTCTATGGCTACACCTTC. Protein sequence: CASSPGHPFYGYTF.